The next 28 T cell receptor beta chains were all read from a single sample in a study of blood T cell repertoires in COVID-19. Only in-frame clones appear in the TCRdb table, and some are missing; sequencing was by immunoSEQ multiplex PCR. The sample comprises under 300,000 clones, 65% to 90% of which are singletons, and around 13% rests with the top ten. Input material: peripheral blood. The receptors were gathered from a woman in her 70s with COVID-19, enrolled during active disease.

This chain links TRBV19 with TRBJ1-1; TRBD1 matches 8 bases. Germline lookup yields CDR1 LNHDA and CDR2 SQIVND (reference sequence). With 7 bases clipped from V and 6 bases from J, the junction kept 22 bases outside the gene matches. This CDR3 comprises 18 residues. The CDR3 DNA follows: TGTGCCAGTACCCTCGACGGACAGGGTCCTTTAGGAACGGCTGAAGCTTTCTTT. Protein: CASTLDGQGPLGTAEAFF.

This chain joins TRBV27 and TRBJ2-7; possibly TRBD1 for D (7 bases). CDR1 MNHEY and CDR2 SMNVEV come from the germline V gene (reference sequence). CDR3 length: 12 residues. V was pared by 8 bases and J by 0 bases, with 8 bases between. The CDR3 nucleotides are TGTGCCAGCCAGGGGGGCTCCTACGAGCAGTACTTC. The encoded protein is CASQGGSYEQYF.

The chain has TRBV2 and TRBJ2-7; no clear D gene. Germline CDR1 and CDR2: SNHLY and FYNNEI. CDR3 length equals 11 residues. V lost 3 bases, J lost 5 bases, and 5 bases lay in between. The CDR3 is CASSDIHEQYF. The CDR3 DNA is TGTGCCAGCAGTGATATCCACGAGCAGTACTTC.

V gene TRBV10-3 combines with J gene TRBJ2-5; tentatively, D is TRBD2 (6 bases). The CDR3 is 11 residues long. Between the trimmed V and J ends, which lost 6 bases and 4 bases, there was a span of 6 bases. In germline, CDR1 is ENHRY, CDR2 SYGVKD. The DNA for the CDR3 is TGTGCCATCAGGGGGGGAGAGACCCAGTACTTC. The encoded protein is CAIRGGETQYF.

The V gene is TRBV2, the J gene TRBJ1-2; no definite D call. V was clipped by 4 bases and J by 2 bases, with 8 bases between them. CDR1 and CDR2 from the germline V gene are SNHLY and FYNNEI. This CDR3 comprises 13 residues. CDR3 amino acids: CASSVYGNYGYTF. The CDR3 DNA reads TGTGCCAGCAGTGTTTACGGGAACTATGGCTACACCTTC. The full variable domain, its missing parts supplied by reference TRBV2 and TRBJ1-2, is EPEVTQTPSHQVTQMGQEVILRCVPISNHLYFYWYRQILGQKVEFLVSFYNNEISEKSEIFDDQFSVERPDGSNFTLKIRSTKLEDSAMYFCASSVYGNYGYTFGSGTRLTVV.

This chain uses TRBV5-1 with TRBJ2-1, with 7 bases identical to TRBD1. With V trimmed by 4 bases and J by 6 bases, 13 bases remained unmatched. The CDR3 extends over 16 amino acids. CDR1 and CDR2 (germline): SGHRS, YFSETQ. CDR3 sequence: CASSLLGTENINEQFF. The DNA for the CDR3 is TGCGCCAGCAGCCTCCTAGGGACAGAAAACATCAATGAGCAGTTCTTC.

This clone was counted only a few times. The chain recombines TRBV5-4 with TRBJ1-5; the match to TRBD1 covers 9 bases. This CDR3 has 15 residues. Germline V CDR1 and CDR2: SGHNT, YYREEE (reference sequence). The ends lost 6 bases at V and 4 bases at J; junction bases unmatched: 8. The CDR3 is CASTQGQGLNQPQHF. Here the CDR3 DNA reads TGTGCCAGCACCCAGGGACAGGGATTAAATCAGCCCCAGCATTTT.

The V gene is TRBV29-1, the J gene TRBJ1-1; 9 bases map to TRBD1. The CDR3 loop spans 15 amino acids. Germline CDR1 and CDR2: SQVTM and ANQGSEA. J gave up 4 bases and V 4 bases, and 10 bases lay outside the gene matches. CDR3 sequence (DNA): TGCAGCGTTGCCCCGGGACAGGGCGGTGGCACTGAAGCTTTCTTT. Amino acids: CSVAPGQGGGTEAFF.

The chain employs TRBV10-1 and TRBJ2-7; 7 bases agree with TRBD1. The CDR3 extends over 14 amino acids. CDR1 is WNHNN, CDR2 SYGVQD, per germline (reference sequence). V lost 3 bases and J lost 2; bases outside the gene matches: 4. The CDR3 DNA reads TGCGCCAGCAGTGACCCAGACAGGGCCTACGAGCAGTACTTC. This sequence encodes CASSDPDRAYEQYF.

The rearrangement joins TRBV29-1 to TRBJ2-5; 7 bases align to TRBD2. The CDR3 is 12 residues long. V dropped 7 bases and J dropped 4; count of bases not matched to a gene: 6. Germline CDR1 reads SQVTM; CDR2 reads ANQGSEA. This CDR3 is CSGGLVLETQYF. The CDR3 region has the DNA TGCAGCGGTGGACTAGTTCTAGAGACCCAGTACTTC.

This clone was recorded a few times. V usage is TRBV10-3 and J usage is TRBJ2-1, with D unclear. Germline V lookup: CDR1 ENHRY, CDR2 SYGVKD. The CDR3 spans 12 residues. V dropped 2 bases and J dropped 5 bases, with 4 bases sitting between them. The CDR3 nucleotides are TGTGCCATCAGTGAGCGGGACAATGAGCAGTTCTTC. Protein: CAISERDNEQFF.

The V and J genes are TRBV4-1 and TRBJ1-6, with TRBD1 matching 7 bases. In germline, CDR1 is MGHRA, CDR2 YSYEKL. The CDR3 consists of 15 residues. V was pared by 1 base and J by 5 bases, with 2 bases of the junction left unmatched. The DNA for the CDR3 is TGCGCCAGCAGCCAAGTTGACAGGGATAATTCACCCCTCCACTTT. Encoded protein: CASSQVDRDNSPLHF.

V is TRBV12-3 or TRBV12-4 and J is TRBJ1-1; the D is unclear. The CDR3 has 13 residues. V was pared by 6 bases and J by 1 base, with 9 bases between. CDR3 sequence reads: CASRHDKNTEAFF. CDR3 sequence (DNA): TGTGCCAGCAGACATGACAAGAACACTGAAGCTTTCTTT.

The CDR3 protein is CASSFFGGGGNTIYF. In DNA, the CDR3 is TGTGCCAGCAGCTTTTTCGGGGGAGGTGGAAACACCATATATTTT. J is TRBJ1-3 and V is TRBV7-2, with a tentative D call TRBD1 (5 bases). The germline gives CDR1 SGHTA, CDR2 FQGNSA. The V gene lost 3 bases and the J gene lost 3 bases, with 12 bases spanning the gap. The CDR3 consists of 15 residues.

The gene calls are TRBV9 and TRBJ2-3; TRBD2 matches 8 bases. Per germline, CDR1 SGDLS and CDR2 YYNGEE. This CDR3 comprises 17 residues. Unmatched junction bases numbered 14, after V lost 4 bases and J lost 4 bases. The CDR3 here is CASSPILLGLASDTQYF. Here the CDR3 DNA reads TGTGCCAGCAGCCCGATCCTCCTAGGACTAGCTTCAGATACGCAGTATTTT. The variable domain in full, completed from reference TRBV9 and TRBJ2-3, reads DSGVTQTPKHLITATGQRVTLRCSPRSGDLSVYWYQQSLDQGLQFLIQYYNGEERAKGNILERFSAQQFPDLHSELNLSSLELGDSALYFCASSPILLGLASDTQYFGPGTRLTVL.

V is TRBV13 and J is TRBJ2-7; D is unresolved. V shed 4 bases and J shed 7 bases, with 26 bases lying between them. Germline-derived CDR1 and CDR2 are PRHDT and FYEKMQ (reference sequence). The CDR3 extends over 17 amino acids. The CDR3 DNA follows: TGTGCCAGCAGCTCCCCCACTAACTCGGCGCACCACTTGGAGCAGTACTTC. Translation gives CASSSPTNSAHHLEQYF. Variable domain in full (rest from reference TRBV13 and TRBJ2-7): AAGVIQSPRHLIKEKRETATLKCYPIPRHDTVYWYQQGPGQDPQFLISFYEKMQSDKGSIPDRFSAQQFSDYHSELNMSSLELGDSALYFCASSSPTNSAHHLEQYFGPGTRLTVT.

The genes are TRBV24-1 and TRBJ2-5; the D gene is possibly TRBD1 (6 bases). The CDR3 consists of 15 residues. The germline V and J ends were trimmed by 3 bases and 4 bases, with 14 bases remaining between them. Germline-derived CDR1 and CDR2 are KGHDR and SFDVKD. DNA for the CDR3: TGTGCCACCAGTGATGCCTCAGGGGTTAGAGAGACCCAGTACTTC. This encodes CATSDASGVRETQYF.

This clone turned up a few times. This chain connects TRBV6-2 or TRBV6-3 to TRBJ1-3; 8 bases agree with TRBD1. The CDR3 consists of 16 residues. Trimming took 5 bases from V and 0 from J; bases not matched to a gene: 6. Germline-derived CDR1 and CDR2 are MNHEY and SVGEGT. CDR3 bases: TGTGCCAGCAGTGGGGACAGGCTGAGCTCTGGAAACACCATATATTTT. Its protein product is CASSGDRLSSGNTIYF.

V usage is TRBV5-6 and J usage is TRBJ1-2, with a possible D match to TRBD1 (6 bases). The germline V and J ends were trimmed by 2 bases and 1 base, with 9 bases remaining between them. Per germline, CDR1 SGHDT and CDR2 YYEEEE. CDR3 size: 14 residues. CDR3 bases: TGTGCCAGCAGCTTACAGGGCCTTAACTATGGCTACACCTTC. Its translation is CASSLQGLNYGYTF.

The gene calls are TRBV7-2 and TRBJ1-2; the match to TRBD1 covers 7 bases. The CDR3 is made up of 14 amino acids. The germline CDR1 and CDR2 sequences are SGHTA and FQGNSA. V lost 5 bases to trimming and J lost 5 bases; unmatched junction nucleotides: 8. The CDR3 here is CASSTGQDLYGYTF. The DNA for the CDR3 is TGTGCCAGCAGCACCGGACAGGACTTGTATGGCTACACCTTC.

The rearrangement links TRBV28 to TRBJ2-5; 13 bases map to TRBD2. Germline loops: CDR1 MDHEN, CDR2 SYDVKM. The CDR3 totals 19 residues. The V and J ends lost 0 bases and 2 bases, in that order; junction bases with no gene match: 9. The CDR3 DNA reads as TGTGCCAGCAGTTTATGGACCGGGACTAGCGGGGCGATGCAAGAGACCCAGTACTTC. This sequence encodes CASSLWTGTSGAMQETQYF.

This chain joins TRBV9 and TRBJ2-2; 7 bases align to TRBD2. This CDR3 contains 16 residues. Trimming took 4 bases from V and 0 from J; bases not matched to a gene: 6. CDR1 is SGDLS, CDR2 YYNGEE, per germline. CDR3 loop: CASSTRGDANTGELFF. The CDR3 nucleotides are TGTGCCAGCAGCACACGGGGGGACGCGAACACCGGGGAGCTGTTTTTT.

The chain recombines TRBV30 with TRBJ2-7; a weak D match, TRBD1 (6 bases). Per the germline V gene, CDR1 is GTSNPN and CDR2 is SVGIG (reference sequence). There are 13 residues in the CDR3. Trimming cost V 1 base and J 4 bases, with 11 bases left between them. The CDR3 protein is CAWSGGRGYEQYF. The CDR3 region has the DNA TGTGCCTGGAGTGGTGGCAGGGGTTACGAGCAGTACTTC. The full variable domain, completed using reference TRBV30 and TRBJ2-7, is SQTIHQWPATLVQPVGSPLSLECTVEGTSNPNLYWYRQAAGRGLQLLFYSVGIGQISSEVPQNLSASRPQDRQFILSSKKLLLSDSGFYLCAWSGGRGYEQYFGPGTRLTVT.

This rearrangement joins TRBV15 to TRBJ1-5, with 8 bases lining up with TRBD1. Germline CDR1 LNHNV, CDR2 YYDKDF (reference sequence). V lost 0 bases to trimming and J lost 7 bases; unmatched junction nucleotides: 5. CDR3 length equals 15 residues. The DNA of the CDR3 is TGTGCCACCAGCAGAGATCTTCAGGGGGCACAGCCCCAGCATTTT. It yields the protein CATSRDLQGAQPQHF.

The V gene is TRBV4-3, the J gene TRBJ2-6; the match to TRBD1 covers 8 bases. The CDR3 sequence is 16 residues long. Germline V lookup: CDR1 LGHNA, CDR2 YSLEER. Losses at the gene ends were 1 base for V and 4 bases for J; bases not matched to a gene: 3. Here the CDR3 DNA reads TGCGCCAGCAGCCAAGGGACAGGGAACGGGGCCAACGTCCTGACTTTC. This gives the protein CASSQGTGNGANVLTF.

The CDR3 loop is CASSPTAYSLTF. As DNA, the CDR3 is TGTGCCAGCAGTCCAACAGCCTACTCCCTGACTTTC. The chain couples TRBV2 to TRBJ2-6; no reliable D call. V was cut by 5 bases and J by 15 bases, with 14 bases left in between. This CDR3 has 12 amino acids. Germline-derived CDR1 and CDR2 are SNHLY and FYNNEI.

This chain uses TRBV2 with TRBJ2-3; 7 bases are a match to TRBD2. V gave up 3 bases and J gave up 4 bases; unmatched junction bases: 10. The CDR3 is 16 residues long. Germline V gene lookup returns CDR1 SNHLY and CDR2 FYNNEI. Here the CDR3 DNA reads TGTGCCAGCAGTGAGGAGGGCGGGGGAGGAGCAGATACGCAGTATTTT. Residues: CASSEEGGGGADTQYF.

In this sample, this clone turned up once. The chain couples TRBV6-6 to TRBJ1-3; D uncertain. Trimming removed 4 bases from V and 0 bases from J, with 7 bases in between. The CDR3 runs 14 residues. Germline CDR1 reads MNHNY; CDR2 reads SVGAGI (reference sequence). CDR3 sequence: CASSLAVSGNTIYF. CDR3 DNA: TGTGCCAGCAGTTTGGCGGTCTCTGGAAACACCATATATTTT.